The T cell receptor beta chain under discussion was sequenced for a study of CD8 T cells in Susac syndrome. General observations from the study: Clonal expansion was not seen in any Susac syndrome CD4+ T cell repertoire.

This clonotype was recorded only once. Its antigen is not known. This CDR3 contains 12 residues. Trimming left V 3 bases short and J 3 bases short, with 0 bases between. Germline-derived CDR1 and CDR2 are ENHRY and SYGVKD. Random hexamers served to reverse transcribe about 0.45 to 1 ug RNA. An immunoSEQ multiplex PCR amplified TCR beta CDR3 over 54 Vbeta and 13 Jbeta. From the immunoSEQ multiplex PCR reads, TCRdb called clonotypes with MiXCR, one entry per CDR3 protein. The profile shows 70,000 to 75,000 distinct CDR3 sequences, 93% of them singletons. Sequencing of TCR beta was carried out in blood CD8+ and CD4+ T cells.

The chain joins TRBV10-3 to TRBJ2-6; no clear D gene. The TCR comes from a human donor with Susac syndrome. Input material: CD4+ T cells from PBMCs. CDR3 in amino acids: CAISDGANVLTF. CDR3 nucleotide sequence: TGTGCCATCAGTGATGGGGCCAACGTCCTGACTTTC.